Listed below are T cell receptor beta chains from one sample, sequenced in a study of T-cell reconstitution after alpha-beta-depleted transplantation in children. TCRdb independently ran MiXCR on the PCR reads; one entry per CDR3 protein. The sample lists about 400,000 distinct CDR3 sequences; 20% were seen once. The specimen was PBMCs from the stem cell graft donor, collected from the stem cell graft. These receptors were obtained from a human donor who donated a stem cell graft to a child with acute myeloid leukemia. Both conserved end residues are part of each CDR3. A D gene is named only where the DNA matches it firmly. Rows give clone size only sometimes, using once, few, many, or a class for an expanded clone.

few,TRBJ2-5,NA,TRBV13,CASSLGLETQYF,TGTGCCAGCAGCTTAGGTTTGGAGACCCAGTACTTC
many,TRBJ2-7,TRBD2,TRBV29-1,CSVRAGDVNEQYF,TGCAGCGTGCGAGCGGGAGATGTGAACGAGCAGTACTTC
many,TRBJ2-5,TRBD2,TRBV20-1,CSGTSRETQYF,TGCAGTGGGACTAGCAGAGAGACCCAGTACTTC
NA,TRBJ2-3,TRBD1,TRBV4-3,CASSQATGVTDTQYF,TGCGCCAGCAGCCAAGCGACAGGGGTCACAGATACGCAGTATTTT
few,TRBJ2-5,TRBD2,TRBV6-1,CASSERDYRGTQYF,TGTGCCAGCAGCGAACGGGACTATAGGGGGACCCAGTACTTC
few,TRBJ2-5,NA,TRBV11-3,CASNQETQYF,TGTGCCAGCAATCAAGAGACCCAGTACTTC
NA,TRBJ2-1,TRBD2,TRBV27,CASSLNPPLLSGINNEQFF,TGTGCCAGCAGTTTAAACCCCCCCCTACTAAGCGGGATTAACAATGAGCAGTTCTTC
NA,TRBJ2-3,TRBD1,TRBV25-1,CASSETGRVTDTQYF,TGTGCCAGCAGTGAGACAGGGCGGGTAACAGATACGCAGTATTTT
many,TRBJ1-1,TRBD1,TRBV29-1,CSVGTGSTEAFF,TGCAGCGTGGGGACAGGGTCCACTGAAGCTTTCTTT
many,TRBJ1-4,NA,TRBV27,CASSSSLAQKLFF,TGTGCCAGCAGTTCCTCTCTCGCTCAAAAACTGTTTTTT
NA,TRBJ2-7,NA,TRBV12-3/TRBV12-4,CASSPYHLSYEQYF,TGTGCCAGCAGTCCATACCATCTCTCCTACGAGCAGTACTTC
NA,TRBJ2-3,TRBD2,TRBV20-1,CSARTREWADTQYF,TGCAGTGCTAGGACGCGGGAGTGGGCGGATACGCAGTATTTT
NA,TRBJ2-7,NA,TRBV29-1,CRGGGPIYEQYF,TGCAGGGGTGGCGGGCCGATCTACGAGCAGTACTTC
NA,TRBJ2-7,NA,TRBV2,CASSASGTKFSEQYF,TGTGCCAGCAGTGCGTCCGGGACAAAGTTTTCAGAACAGTACTTC
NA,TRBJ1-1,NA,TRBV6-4,CASSVEQGTEAFF,TGTGCCAGCAGTGTGGAGCAGGGCACTGAAGCTTTCTTT
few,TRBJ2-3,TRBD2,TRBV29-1,CSVESILLAGSTDTQYF,TGCAGCGTTGAGTCAATCCTTCTAGCGGGAAGCACAGATACGCAGTATTTT
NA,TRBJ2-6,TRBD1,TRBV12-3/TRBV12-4,CAGGTGITSGANVLTF,TGTGCCGGGGGGACAGGGATTACCTCTGGGGCCAACGTCCTGACTTTC
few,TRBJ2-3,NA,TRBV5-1,CASSLVVDTDTQYF,TGCGCCAGCAGCTTGGTGGTAGACACAGATACGCAGTATTTT
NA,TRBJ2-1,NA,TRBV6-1,CATGRAGRSYNEQFF,TGTGCCACAGGCCGGGCAGGACGCTCCTACAATGAGCAGTTCTTC
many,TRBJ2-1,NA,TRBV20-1,CSARDRVRDYNEQFF,TGCAGTGCTAGAGATAGGGTAAGAGACTACAATGAGCAGTTCTTC
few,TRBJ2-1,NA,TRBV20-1,CSARDFARRLRDNEQFF,TGCAGTGCTAGAGATTTCGCTAGGCGGCTACGAGACAATGAGCAGTTCTTC
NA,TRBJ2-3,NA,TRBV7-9,CASSSVGSGPDTQYF,TGTGCCAGCAGCTCTGTCGGGAGTGGACCAGATACGCAGTATTTT
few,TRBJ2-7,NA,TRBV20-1,CSARDQRKSSYEQYF,TGCAGTGCTAGAGATCAACGGAAGAGCTCCTACGAGCAGTACTTC
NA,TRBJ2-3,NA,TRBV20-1,CIPTSGSTDTQYF,TGCATCCCGACTAGTGGGAGCACAGATACGCAGTATTTT
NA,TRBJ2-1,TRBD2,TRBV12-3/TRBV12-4,CASSLSLAGGTQFF,TGTGCCAGCAGTTTAAGCCTAGCGGGGGGGACGCAGTTCTTC
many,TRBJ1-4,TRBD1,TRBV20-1,CSAPPTGSEKLFF,TGCAGTGCTCCGCCGACAGGGAGTGAAAAACTGTTTTTT
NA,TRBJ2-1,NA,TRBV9,CASSVALGEQFF,TGTGCCAGCAGCGTAGCCCTCGGTGAGCAGTTCTTC
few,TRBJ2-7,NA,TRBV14,CASSGPGQNYEQYF,TGTGCCAGCAGCGGCCCAGGGCAGAACTACGAGCAGTACTTC
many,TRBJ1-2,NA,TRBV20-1,CSATAPSGDGYGYTF,TGCAGTGCTACGGCTCCTTCGGGGGATGGGTATGGCTACACCTTC
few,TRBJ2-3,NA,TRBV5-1,CASTNLAYTDTQYF,TGCGCCAGCACCAATCTAGCCTACACAGATACGCAGTATTTT
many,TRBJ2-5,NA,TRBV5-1,CASRSGFTGETQYF,TGCGCCAGCAGGTCAGGGTTCACGGGAGAGACCCAGTACTTC
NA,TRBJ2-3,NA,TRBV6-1,CASRTGLASDTQYF,TGTGCCAGCAGGACGGGGCTAGCGTCAGATACGCAGTATTTT
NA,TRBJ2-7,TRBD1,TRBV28,CASSTTRTGGLYEQYF,TGTGCCAGCAGTACTACCCGGACAGGGGGTCTCTACGAGCAGTACTTC
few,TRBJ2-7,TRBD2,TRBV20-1,CSAATGLAGGWGGEQYF,TGCAGTGCTGCCACTGGACTAGCGGGAGGGTGGGGTGGCGAGCAGTACTTC
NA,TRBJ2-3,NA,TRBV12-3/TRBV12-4,CASGSASTDTQYF,TGTGCCAGCGGGTCAGCAAGCACAGATACGCAGTATTTT
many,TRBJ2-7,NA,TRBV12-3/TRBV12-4,CASSSPGTASYEQYF,TGTGCCAGCAGTTCCCCCGGGACCGCATCCTACGAGCAGTACTTC
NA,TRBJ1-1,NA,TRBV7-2,CASSFGMLNTEAFF,TGTGCCAGCAGCTTCGGCATGTTGAACACTGAAGCTTTCTTT
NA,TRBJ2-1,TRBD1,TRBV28,CASSPHRGGQGATYEQFF,TGTGCCAGCAGCCCTCATAGGGGGGGACAGGGGGCGACCTATGAGCAGTTCTTC
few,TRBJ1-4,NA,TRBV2,CASTPGGGRYEKLFF,TGTGCCAGCACCCCGGGTGGGGGGCGATATGAAAAACTGTTTTTT
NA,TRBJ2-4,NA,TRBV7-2,CASSRQMTEGNIQYF,TGTGCCAGCAGCCGACAGATGACTGAGGGGAACATTCAGTACTTC
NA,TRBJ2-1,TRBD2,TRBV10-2,CASSIPGLVNNEQFF,TGCGCCAGCAGTATACCGGGACTAGTCAACAATGAGCAGTTCTTC